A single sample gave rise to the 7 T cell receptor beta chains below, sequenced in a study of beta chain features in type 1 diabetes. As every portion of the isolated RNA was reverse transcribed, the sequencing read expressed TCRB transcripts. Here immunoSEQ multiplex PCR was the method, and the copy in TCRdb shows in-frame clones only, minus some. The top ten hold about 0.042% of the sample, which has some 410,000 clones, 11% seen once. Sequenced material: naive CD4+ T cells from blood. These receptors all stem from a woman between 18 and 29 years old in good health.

The CDR3 DNA sequence: TGTGCCAGCAGTGATTGGGAGGCCAACTATGGCTACACCTTC. Amino acid sequence: CASSDWEANYGYTF. V gene TRBV25-1 combines with J gene TRBJ1-2; no reliable D call. Germline CDR1 and CDR2: MGHDK and SYGVNS. The CDR3 loop spans 14 amino acids. V lost 3 bases and J 2 bases, leaving 10 bases between the germline ends.

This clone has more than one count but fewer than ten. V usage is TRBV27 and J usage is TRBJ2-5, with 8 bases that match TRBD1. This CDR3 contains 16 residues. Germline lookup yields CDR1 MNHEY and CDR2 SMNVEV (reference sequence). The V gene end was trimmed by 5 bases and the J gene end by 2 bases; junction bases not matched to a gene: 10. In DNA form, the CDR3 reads TGTGCCAGCAGTCGACGGAGGGACAGGACACAAGAGACCCAGTACTTC. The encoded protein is CASSRRRDRTQETQYF.

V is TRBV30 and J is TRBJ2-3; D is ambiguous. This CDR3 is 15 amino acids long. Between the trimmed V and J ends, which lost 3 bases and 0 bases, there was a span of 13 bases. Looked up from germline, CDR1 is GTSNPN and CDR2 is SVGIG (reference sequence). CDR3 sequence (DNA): TGTGCCTGGAGCGGCGCGGCCGTAAGCACAGATACGCAGTATTTT. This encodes CAWSGAAVSTDTQYF.

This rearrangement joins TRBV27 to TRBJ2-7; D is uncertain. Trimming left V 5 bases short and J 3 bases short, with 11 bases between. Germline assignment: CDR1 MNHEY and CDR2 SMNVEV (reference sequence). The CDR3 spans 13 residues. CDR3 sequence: CASSRSVGYEQYV. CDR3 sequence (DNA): TGTGCCAGCAGTCGGAGCGTGGGCTACGAGCAGTACGTC.

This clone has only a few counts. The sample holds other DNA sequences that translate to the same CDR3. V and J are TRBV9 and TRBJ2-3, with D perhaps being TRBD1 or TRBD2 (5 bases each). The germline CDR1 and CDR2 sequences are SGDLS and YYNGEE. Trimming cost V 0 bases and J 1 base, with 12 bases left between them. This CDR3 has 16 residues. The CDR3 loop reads CASSVVSGLGTDTQYF. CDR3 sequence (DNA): TGTGCCAGCAGCGTAGTGTCGGGGCTGGGCACAGATACGCAGTATTTT.

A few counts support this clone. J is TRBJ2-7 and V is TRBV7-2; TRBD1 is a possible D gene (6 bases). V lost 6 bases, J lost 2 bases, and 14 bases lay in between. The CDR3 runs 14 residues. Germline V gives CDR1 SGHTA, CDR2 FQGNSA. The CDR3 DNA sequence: TGTGCCAGCAGGTCCCGGGACATTCCCTACGAGCAGTACTTC. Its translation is CASRSRDIPYEQYF.

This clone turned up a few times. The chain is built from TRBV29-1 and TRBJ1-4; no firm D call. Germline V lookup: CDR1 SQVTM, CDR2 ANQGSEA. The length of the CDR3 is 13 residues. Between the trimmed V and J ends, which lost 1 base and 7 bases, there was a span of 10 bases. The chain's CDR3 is CSVEVMASEKLFF. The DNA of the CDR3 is TGCAGCGTTGAAGTCATGGCGAGTGAAAAACTGTTTTTT.